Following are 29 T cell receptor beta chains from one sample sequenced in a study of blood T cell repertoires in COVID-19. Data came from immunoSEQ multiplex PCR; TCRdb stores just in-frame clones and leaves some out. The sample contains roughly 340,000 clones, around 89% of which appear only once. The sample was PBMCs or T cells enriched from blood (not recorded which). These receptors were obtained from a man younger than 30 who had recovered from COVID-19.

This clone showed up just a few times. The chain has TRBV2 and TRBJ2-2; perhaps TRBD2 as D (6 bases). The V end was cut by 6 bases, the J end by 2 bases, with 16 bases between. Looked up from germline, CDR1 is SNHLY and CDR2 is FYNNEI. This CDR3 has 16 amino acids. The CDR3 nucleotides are TGTGCCAGCAGACCCACCGGGACTTCCAACACCGGGGAGCTGTTTTTT. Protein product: CASRPTGTSNTGELFF.

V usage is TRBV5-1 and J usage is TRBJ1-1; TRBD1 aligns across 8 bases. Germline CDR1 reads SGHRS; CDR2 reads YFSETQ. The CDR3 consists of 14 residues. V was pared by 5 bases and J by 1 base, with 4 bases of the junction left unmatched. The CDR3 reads CASSRTGSNTEAFF. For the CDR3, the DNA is TGCGCCAGCAGTAGGACAGGGTCGAACACTGAAGCTTTCTTT.

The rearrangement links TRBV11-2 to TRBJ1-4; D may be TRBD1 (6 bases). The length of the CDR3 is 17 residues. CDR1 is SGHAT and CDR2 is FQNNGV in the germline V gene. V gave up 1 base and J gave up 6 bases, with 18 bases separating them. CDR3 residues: CASSLGGLGGRYEKLFF. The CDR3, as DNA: TGTGCCAGCAGCTTAGGAGGTTTGGGGGGGCGATATGAAAAACTGTTTTTT.

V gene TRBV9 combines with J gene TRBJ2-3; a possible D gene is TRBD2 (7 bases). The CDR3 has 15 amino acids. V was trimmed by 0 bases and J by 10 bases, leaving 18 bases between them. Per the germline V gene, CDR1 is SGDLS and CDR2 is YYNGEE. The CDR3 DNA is TGTGCCAGCAGCGTAGCCGCGGGGGCCCCCGCCCCGCAGTATTTT. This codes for CASSVAAGAPAPQYF.

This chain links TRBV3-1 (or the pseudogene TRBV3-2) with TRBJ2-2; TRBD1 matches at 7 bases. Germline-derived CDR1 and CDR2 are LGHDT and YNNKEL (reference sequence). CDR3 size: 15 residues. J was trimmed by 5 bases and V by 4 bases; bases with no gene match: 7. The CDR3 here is CASSPRDSTTGELFF. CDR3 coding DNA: TGTGCCAGCAGCCCCCGGGACAGTACGACCGGGGAGCTGTTTTTT.

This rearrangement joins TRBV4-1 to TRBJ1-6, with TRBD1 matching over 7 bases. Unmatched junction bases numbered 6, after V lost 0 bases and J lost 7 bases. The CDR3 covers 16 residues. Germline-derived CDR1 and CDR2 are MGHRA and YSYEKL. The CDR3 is CASSQDSQGKNSPLHF. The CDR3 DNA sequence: TGCGCCAGCAGCCAAGATTCACAGGGGAAAAATTCACCCCTCCACTTT.

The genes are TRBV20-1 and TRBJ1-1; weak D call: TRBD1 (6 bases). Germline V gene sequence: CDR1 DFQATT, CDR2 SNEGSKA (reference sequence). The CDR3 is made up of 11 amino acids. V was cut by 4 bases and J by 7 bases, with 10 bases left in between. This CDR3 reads CSAKDRNEAFF. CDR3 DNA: TGCAGTGCTAAGGACAGAAATGAAGCTTTCTTT.

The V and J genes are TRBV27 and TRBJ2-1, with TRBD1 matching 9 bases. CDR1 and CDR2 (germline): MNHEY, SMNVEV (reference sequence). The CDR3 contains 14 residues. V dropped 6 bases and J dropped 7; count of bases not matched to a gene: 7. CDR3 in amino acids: CASRGQGSLNEQFF. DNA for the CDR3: TGTGCCAGCAGGGGACAGGGTAGTTTGAATGAGCAGTTCTTC.

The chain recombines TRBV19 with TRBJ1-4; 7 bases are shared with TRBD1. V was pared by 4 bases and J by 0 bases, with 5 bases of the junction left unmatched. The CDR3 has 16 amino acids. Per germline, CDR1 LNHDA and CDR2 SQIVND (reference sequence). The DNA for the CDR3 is TGTGCCAGTAGTACACTAACAGGGGCAACTAATGAAAAACTGTTTTTT. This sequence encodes CASSTLTGATNEKLFF.

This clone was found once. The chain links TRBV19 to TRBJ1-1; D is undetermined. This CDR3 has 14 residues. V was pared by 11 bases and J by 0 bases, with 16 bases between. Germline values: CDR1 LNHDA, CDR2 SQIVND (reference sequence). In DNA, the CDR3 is TGTGCCGCACGGGTAGGCGGCATGAACACTGAAGCTTTCTTT. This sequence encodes CAARVGGMNTEAFF. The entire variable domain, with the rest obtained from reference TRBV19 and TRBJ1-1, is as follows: DGGITQSPKYLFRKEGQNVTLSCEQNLNHDAMYWYRQDPGQGLRLIYYSQIVNDFQKGDIAEGYSVSREKKESFPLTVTSAQKNPTAFYLCAARVGGMNTEAFFGQGTRLTVV.

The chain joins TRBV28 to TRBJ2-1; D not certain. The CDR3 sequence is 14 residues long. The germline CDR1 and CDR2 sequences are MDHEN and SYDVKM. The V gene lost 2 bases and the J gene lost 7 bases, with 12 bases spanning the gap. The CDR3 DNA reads TGTGCCAGCAGTTTAAGTGGAACGAGGAATGAGCAGTTCTTC. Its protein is CASSLSGTRNEQFF.

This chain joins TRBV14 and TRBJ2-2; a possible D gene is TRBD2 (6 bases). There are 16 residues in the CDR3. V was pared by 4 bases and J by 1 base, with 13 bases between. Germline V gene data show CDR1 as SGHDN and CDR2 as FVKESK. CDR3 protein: CASSLLGGRNTGELFF. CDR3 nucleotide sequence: TGTGCCAGCAGCCTCCTCGGGGGTAGGAACACCGGGGAGCTGTTTTTT.

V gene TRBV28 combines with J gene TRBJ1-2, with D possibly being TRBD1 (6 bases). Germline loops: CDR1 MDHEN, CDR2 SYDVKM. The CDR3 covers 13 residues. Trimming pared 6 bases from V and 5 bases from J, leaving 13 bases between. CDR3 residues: CASRIPQGYGYTF. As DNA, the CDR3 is TGTGCCAGCAGAATTCCACAGGGTTATGGCTACACCTTC.

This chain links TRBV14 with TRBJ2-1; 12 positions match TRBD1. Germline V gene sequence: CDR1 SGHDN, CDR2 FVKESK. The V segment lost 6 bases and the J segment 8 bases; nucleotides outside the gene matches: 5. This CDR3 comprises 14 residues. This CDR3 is CASSHGTGGYEQFF. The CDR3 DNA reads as TGTGCCAGCAGTCACGGGACAGGGGGCTATGAGCAGTTCTTC.

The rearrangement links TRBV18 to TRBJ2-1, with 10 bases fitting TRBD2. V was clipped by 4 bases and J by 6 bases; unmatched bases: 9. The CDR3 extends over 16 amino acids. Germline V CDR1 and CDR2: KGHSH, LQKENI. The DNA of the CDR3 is TGTGCCAGCTCACAAAGCGGGGGGGCGATATTCAATGAGCAGTTCTTC. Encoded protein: CASSQSGGAIFNEQFF.

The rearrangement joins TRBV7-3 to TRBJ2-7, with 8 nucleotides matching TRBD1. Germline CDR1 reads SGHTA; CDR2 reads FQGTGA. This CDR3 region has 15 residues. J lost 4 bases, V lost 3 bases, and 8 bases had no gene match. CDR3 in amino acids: CASSFDGTGRYEQYF. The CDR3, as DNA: TGTGCCAGCAGCTTCGATGGGACAGGCAGATACGAGCAGTACTTC.

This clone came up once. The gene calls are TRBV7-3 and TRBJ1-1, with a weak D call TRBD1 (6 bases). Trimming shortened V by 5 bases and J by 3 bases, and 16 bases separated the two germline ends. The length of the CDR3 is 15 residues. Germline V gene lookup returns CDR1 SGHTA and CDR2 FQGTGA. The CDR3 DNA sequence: TGTGCCAGCAGCCCGAGGGGGGCGGGGGACACTGAAGCTTTCTTT. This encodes CASSPRGAGDTEAFF.

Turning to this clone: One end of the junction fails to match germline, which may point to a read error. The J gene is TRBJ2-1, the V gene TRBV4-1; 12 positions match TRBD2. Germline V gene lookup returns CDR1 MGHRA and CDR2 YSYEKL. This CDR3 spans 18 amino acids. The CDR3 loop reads CATSRLAGAVRPYNEQFF. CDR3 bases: TGCGCCACCAGCCGACTAGCGGGGGCGGTTCGACCTTACAATGAGCAGTTCTTC.

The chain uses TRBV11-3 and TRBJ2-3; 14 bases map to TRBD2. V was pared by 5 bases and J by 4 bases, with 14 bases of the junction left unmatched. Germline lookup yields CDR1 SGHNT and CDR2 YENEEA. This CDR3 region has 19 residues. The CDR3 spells CASSLHRGTSGRNSDTQYF. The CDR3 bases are TGTGCCAGCAGCCTTCATCGCGGGACTAGCGGGAGAAATTCAGATACGCAGTATTTT.

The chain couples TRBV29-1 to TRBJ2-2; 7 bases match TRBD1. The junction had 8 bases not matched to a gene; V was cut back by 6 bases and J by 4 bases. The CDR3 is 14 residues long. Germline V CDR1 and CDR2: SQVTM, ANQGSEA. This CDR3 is CSVAQGDVTGELFF. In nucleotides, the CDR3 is TGCAGCGTAGCCCAGGGGGATGTCACCGGGGAGCTGTTTTTT.

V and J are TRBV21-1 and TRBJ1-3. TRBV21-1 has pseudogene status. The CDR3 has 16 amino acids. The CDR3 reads CASSRERRSSGNTIYF. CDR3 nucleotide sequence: TGTGCCAGCAGCAGAGAAAGACGGAGCTCTGGAAACACCATATATTTT.

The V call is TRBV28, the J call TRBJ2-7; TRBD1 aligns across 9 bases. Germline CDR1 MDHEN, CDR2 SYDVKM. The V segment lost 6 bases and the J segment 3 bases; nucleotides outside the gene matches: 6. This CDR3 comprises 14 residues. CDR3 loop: CASSTTGGIYEQYF. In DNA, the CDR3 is TGTGCCAGCAGCACCACAGGGGGCATCTACGAGCAGTACTTC.

CDR3 nucleotide sequence: TGTGCCAGTAGTAGGACAGCAAATGAAAAACTGTTTTTT. Translation: CASSRTANEKLFF. This chain connects TRBV19 to TRBJ1-4; D is perhaps TRBD1 (6 bases). There are 13 residues in the CDR3. The V end lost 4 bases, the J end lost 5 bases, and 8 bases lay between the germline ends. Germline values: CDR1 LNHDA, CDR2 SQIVND (reference sequence).

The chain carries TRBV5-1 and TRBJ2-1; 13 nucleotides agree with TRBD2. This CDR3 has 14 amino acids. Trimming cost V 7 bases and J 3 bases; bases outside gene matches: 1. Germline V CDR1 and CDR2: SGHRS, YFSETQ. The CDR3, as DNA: TGCGCCAGCCGGACTAGCGGGAGCTACAATGAGCAGTTCTTC. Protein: CASRTSGSYNEQFF.

For the CDR3, the DNA is TGTGCCAGCAGAAAACTAGCGGGAGGACAGCAGTACTTC. It is translated as CASRKLAGGQQYF. The chain links TRBV28 to TRBJ2-7; 12 nucleotides line up with TRBD2. J gave up 8 bases and V 6 bases, and 5 bases lay outside the gene matches. Germline V gene sequence: CDR1 MDHEN, CDR2 SYDVKM. This CDR3 is 13 amino acids long.

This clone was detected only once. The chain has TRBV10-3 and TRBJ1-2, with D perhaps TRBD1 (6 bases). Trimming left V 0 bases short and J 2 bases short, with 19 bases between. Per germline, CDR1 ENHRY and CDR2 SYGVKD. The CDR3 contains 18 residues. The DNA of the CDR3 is TGTGCCATCAGTGAGTCTAGTAGTAAGTGGGACATCAACTATGGCTACACCTTC. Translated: CAISESSSKWDINYGYTF.

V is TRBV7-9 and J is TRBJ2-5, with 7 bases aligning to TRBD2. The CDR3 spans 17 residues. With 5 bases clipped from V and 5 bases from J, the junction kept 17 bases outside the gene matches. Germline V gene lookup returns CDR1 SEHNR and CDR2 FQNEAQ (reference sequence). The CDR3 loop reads CASSDNEPLAAGETQYF. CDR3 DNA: TGTGCCAGCAGCGATAATGAACCCCTAGCGGCGGGGGAGACCCAGTACTTC.

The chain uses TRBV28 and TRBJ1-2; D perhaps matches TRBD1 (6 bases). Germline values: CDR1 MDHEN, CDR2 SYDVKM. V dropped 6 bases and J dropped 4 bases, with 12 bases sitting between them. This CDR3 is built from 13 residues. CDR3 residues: CASRGAASYGYTF. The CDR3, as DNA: TGTGCCAGCAGGGGGGCAGCATCCTATGGCTACACCTTC.

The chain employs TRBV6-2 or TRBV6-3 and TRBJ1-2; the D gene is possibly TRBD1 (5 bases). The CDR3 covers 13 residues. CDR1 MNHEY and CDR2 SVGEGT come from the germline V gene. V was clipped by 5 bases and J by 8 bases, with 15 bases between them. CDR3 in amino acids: CASSQGSRSGYTF. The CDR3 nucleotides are TGTGCCAGCAGTCAGGGATCTCGGTCCGGCTACACCTTC.